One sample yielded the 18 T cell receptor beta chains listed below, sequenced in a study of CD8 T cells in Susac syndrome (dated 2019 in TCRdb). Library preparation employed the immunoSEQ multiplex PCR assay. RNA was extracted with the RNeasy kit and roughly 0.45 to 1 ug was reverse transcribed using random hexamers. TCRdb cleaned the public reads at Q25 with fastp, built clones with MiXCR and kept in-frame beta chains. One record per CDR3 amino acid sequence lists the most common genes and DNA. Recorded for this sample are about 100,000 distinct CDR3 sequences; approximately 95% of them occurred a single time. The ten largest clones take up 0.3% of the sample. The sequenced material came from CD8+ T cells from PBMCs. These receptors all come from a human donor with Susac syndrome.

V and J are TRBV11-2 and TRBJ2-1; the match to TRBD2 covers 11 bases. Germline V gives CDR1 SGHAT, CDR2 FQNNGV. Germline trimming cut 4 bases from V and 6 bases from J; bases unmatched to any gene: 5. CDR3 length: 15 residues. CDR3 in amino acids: CASSWIAGGLNEQFF. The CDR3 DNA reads TGTGCCAGCAGCTGGATAGCGGGGGGGCTCAATGAGCAGTTCTTC.

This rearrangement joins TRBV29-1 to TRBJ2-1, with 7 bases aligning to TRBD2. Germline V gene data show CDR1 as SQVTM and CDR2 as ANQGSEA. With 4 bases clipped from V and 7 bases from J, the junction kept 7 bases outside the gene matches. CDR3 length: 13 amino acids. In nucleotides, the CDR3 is TGCAGCGTTGTGGCGGGAGATACAAATGAGCAGTTCTTC. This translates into CSVVAGDTNEQFF.

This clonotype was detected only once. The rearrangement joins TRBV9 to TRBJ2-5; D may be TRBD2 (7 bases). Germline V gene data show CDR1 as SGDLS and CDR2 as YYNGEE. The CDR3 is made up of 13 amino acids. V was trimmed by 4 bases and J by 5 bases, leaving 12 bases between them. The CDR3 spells CASSIQGGETQYF. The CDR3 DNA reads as TGTGCCAGCAGCATACAGGGAGGGGAGACCCAGTACTTC.

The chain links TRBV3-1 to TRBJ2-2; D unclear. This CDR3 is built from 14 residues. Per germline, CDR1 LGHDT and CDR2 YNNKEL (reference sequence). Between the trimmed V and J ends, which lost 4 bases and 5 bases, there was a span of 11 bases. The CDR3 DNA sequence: TGTGCCAGCAGCCCAGCCCCGGTGACCGGGGAGCTGTTTTTT. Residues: CASSPAPVTGELFF.

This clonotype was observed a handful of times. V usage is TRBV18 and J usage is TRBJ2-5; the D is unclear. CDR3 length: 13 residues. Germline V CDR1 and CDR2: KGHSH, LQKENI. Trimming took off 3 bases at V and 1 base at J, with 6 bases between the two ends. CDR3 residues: CASSPGIQETQYF. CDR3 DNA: TGTGCCAGCTCACCGGGGATCCAAGAGACCCAGTACTTC. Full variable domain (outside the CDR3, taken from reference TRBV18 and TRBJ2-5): NAGVMQNPRHLVRRRGQEARLRCSPMKGHSHVYWYRQLPEEGLKFMVYLQKENIIDESGMPKERFSAEFPKEGPSILRIQQVVRGDSAAYFCASSPGIQETQYFGPGTRLLVL.

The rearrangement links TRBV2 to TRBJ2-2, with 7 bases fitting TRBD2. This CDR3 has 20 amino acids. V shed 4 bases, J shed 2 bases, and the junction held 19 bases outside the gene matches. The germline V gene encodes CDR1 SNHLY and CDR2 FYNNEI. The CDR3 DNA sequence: TGTGCCAGCAGTGGGGTTTGGGGACTAATACAGGTCTTAAACACCGGGGAGCTGTTTTTT. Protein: CASSGVWGLIQVLNTGELFF. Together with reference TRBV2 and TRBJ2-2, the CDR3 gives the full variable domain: EPEVTQTPSHQVTQMGQEVILRCVPISNHLYFYWYRQILGQKVEFLVSFYNNEISEKSEIFDDQFSVERPDGSNFTLKIRSTKLEDSAMYFCASSGVWGLIQVLNTGELFFGEGSRLTVL.

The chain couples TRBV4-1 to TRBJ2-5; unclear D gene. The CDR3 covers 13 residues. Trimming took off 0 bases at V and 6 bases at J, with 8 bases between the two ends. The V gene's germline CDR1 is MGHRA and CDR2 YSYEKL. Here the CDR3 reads CASSQEAVKTQYF. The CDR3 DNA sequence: TGCGCCAGCAGCCAAGAGGCGGTAAAGACCCAGTACTTC.

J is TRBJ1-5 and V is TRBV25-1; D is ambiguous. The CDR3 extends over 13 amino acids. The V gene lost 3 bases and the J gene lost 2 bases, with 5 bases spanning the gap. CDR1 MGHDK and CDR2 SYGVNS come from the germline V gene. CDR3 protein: CASSDSGNQPQHF. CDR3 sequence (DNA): TGTGCCAGCAGTGATTCTGGCAATCAGCCCCAGCATTTT.

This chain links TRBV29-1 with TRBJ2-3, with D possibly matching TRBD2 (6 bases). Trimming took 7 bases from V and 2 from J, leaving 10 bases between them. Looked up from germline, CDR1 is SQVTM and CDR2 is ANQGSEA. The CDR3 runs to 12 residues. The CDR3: CSAASATDTQYF. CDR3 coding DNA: TGCAGCGCTGCTAGCGCCACAGATACGCAGTATTTT.

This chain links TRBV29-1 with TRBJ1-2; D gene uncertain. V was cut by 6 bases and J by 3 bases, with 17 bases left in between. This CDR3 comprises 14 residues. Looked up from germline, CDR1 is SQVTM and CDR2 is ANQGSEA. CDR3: CSVVNAGVDYGYTF. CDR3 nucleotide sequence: TGCAGCGTCGTGAACGCCGGGGTAGACTATGGCTACACCTTC.

In DNA, the CDR3 is TGTGCCACCGCGCCTACAGGTCGGGAAGAGACCCAGTACTTC. The encoded protein is CATAPTGREETQYF. The V gene is TRBV6-1, the J gene TRBJ2-5; D possibly corresponds to TRBD1 (5 bases). V gave up 10 bases and J gave up 3 bases, with 18 bases separating them. CDR1 is MNHNS, CDR2 SASEGT, per germline. This CDR3 spans 14 amino acids.

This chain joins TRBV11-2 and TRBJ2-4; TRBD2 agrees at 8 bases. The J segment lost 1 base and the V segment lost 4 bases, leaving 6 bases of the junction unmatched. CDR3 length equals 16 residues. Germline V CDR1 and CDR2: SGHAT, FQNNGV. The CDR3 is CASSSLAGWAKNIQYF. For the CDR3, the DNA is TGTGCCAGCAGCTCCTTAGCGGGGTGGGCCAAAAACATTCAGTACTTC.

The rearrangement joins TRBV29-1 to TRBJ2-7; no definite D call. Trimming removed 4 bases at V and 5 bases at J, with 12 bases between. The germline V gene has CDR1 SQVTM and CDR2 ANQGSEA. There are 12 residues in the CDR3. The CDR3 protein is CSVAIGGHEQYF. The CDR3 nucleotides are TGCAGCGTTGCGATCGGTGGCCACGAGCAGTACTTC.

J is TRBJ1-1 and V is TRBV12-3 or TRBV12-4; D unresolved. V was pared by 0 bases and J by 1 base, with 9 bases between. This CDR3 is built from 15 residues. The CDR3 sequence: CASSLALRKNTEAFF. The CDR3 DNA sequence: TGTGCCAGCAGTTTAGCGTTACGGAAGAACACTGAAGCTTTCTTT.

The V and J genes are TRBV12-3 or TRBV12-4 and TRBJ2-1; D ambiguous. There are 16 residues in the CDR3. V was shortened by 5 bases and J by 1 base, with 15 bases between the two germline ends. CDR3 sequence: CASSPPGYESYNEQFF. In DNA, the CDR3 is TGTGCCAGCAGTCCTCCGGGCTATGAGTCCTACAATGAGCAGTTCTTC.

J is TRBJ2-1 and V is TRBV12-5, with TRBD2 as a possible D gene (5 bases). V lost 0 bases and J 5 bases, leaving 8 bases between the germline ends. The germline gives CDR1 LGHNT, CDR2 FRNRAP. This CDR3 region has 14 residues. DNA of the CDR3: TGTGCTAGTGGTTTGGTATTCGGGGACAATGAGCAGTTCTTC. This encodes CASGLVFGDNEQFF.

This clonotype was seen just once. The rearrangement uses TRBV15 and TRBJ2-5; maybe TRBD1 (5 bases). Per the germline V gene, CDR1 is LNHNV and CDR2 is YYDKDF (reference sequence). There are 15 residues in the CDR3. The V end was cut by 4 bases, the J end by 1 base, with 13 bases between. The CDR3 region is CATSTDRASQETQYF. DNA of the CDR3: TGTGCCACCAGCACAGACAGAGCATCCCAAGAGACCCAGTACTTC.

The CDR3 nucleotides are TGTGCCAGCAGGCCCACGGGAACTAACTATGGCTACACCTTC. This translates into CASRPTGTNYGYTF. The chain couples TRBV2 to TRBJ1-2; D is unresolved. Trimming removed 6 bases from V and 0 bases from J, with 11 bases in between. The germline CDR1 and CDR2 sequences are SNHLY and FYNNEI. This CDR3 spans 14 amino acids.